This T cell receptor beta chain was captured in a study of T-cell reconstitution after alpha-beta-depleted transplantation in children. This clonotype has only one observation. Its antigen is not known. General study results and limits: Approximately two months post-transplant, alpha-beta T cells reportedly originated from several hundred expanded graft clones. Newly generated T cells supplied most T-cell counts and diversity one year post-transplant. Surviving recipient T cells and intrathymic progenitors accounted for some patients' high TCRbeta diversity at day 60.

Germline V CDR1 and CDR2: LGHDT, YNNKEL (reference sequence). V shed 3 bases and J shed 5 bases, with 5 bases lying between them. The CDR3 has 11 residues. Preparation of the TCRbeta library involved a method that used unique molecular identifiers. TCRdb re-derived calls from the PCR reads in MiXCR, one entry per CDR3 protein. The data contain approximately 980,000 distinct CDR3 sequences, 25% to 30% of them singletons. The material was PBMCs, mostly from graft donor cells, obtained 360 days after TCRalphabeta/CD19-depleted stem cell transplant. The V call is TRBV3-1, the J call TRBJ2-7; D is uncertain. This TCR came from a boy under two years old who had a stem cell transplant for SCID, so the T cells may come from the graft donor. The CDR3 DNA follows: TGTGCCAGCAGCCACTCAAACGAGCAGTACTTC. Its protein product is CASSHSNEQYF.